These T cell receptor beta chains were read from a single sample in a study of T cell responses to AZD1222 COVID-19 vaccine. TCRdb's copy holds only in-frame clones and misses some; the assay was immunoSEQ multiplex PCR. The table has roughly 170,000 clones, approximately 86% seen once. The starting material was peripheral blood, obtained on day 0 of AZD1222 vaccination. Receptors originate from an adult in good health. Each CDR3 is given with its conserved first and last residue. The D gene is left open where the match is weak. The listing skips clone size in some rows; elsewhere it reads once, few, many or a size class.

>TRBJ2-7|.|TRBV6-5|TRBD2
CASSYRLAGVYEQYF
TGTGCCAGCAGTTACAGACTAGCGGGAGTCTACGAGCAGTACTTC
>TRBJ2-2|.|TRBV12-5|.
CASAGFANTGELFF
TGTGCTAGTGCTGGGTTCGCGAACACCGGGGAGCTGTTTTTT
>TRBJ1-2|.|TRBV28|TRBD1
CASSFPQGASYGYTF
TGTGCCAGCAGTTTCCCTCAGGGGGCCAGCTATGGCTACACCTTC
>TRBJ2-5|.|TRBV11-2|TRBD1
CASSLDRGSETQYF
TGTGCCAGCAGTTTGGACAGGGGTTCAGAGACCCAGTACTTC
>TRBJ1-3|.|TRBV9|.
CASSVKVGSGNTIYF
TGTGCCAGCAGCGTTAAGGTCGGATCTGGAAACACCATATATTTT
>TRBJ2-5|.|TRBV2|.
CASSGFQTGETQYF
TGTGCCAGCAGTGGGTTCCAGACGGGGGAGACCCAGTACTTC
>TRBJ2-4|once|TRBV12-5|TRBD2
CASGLSRTSAENIQYF
TGTGCTAGTGGTTTGTCCCGGACTAGCGCGGAAAACATTCAGTACTTC
>TRBJ1-6|.|TRBV28|.
CASSLWFGEGSPLHF
TGTGCCAGCAGTTTATGGTTTGGGGAGGGTTCACCCCTCCACTTT
>TRBJ2-1|.|TRBV7-6|TRBD2
CASSLATSGIEDEQFF
TGTGCCAGCAGCCTCGCGACTAGCGGGATTGAGGATGAGCAGTTCTTC
>TRBJ1-1|few|TRBV5-6|.
CASSLISPGAEAFF
TGTGCCAGCAGCTTAATTTCTCCGGGCGCTGAAGCTTTCTTT
>TRBJ2-3|.|TRBV7-3|.
CASSLLGGKGTDTQYF
TGTGCCAGCAGCTTACTCGGGGGAAAGGGCACAGATACGCAGTATTTT
>TRBJ2-5|.|TRBV7-3|.
CASSLKGGPSGYQETQYF
TGTGCCAGCAGCTTAAAAGGGGGGCCTAGCGGTTACCAAGAGACCCAGTACTTC
>TRBJ2-3|.|TRBV12-5|.
CASGGGQVSDTQYF
TGTGCTAGTGGTGGGGGCCAAGTGTCAGATACGCAGTATTTT
>TRBJ2-5|.|TRBV28|TRBD2
CASSLPGEGRQETQYF
TGTGCCAGCAGTCTCCCCGGGGAGGGGAGGCAAGAGACCCAGTACTTC
>TRBJ2-1|.|TRBV25-1|.
CASSEFPRGGRDNEQFF
TGTGCCAGCAGTGAATTCCCCAGGGGGGGGAGGGACAATGAGCAGTTCTTC
>TRBJ1-1|.|TRBV12-3/TRBV12-4|.
CAAGGRNTEAFF
TGTGCCGCGGGCGGGAGAAACACTGAAGCTTTCTTT
>TRBJ2-7|.|TRBV12-3/TRBV12-4|.
CASRAGQSLYF
TGTGCCAGCAGGGCAGGACAATCCCTCTACTTC
>TRBJ1-5|.|TRBV28|TRBD1
CATYFPGQGQSQPQHF
TGTGCCACCTACTTTCCGGGACAGGGGCAAAGTCAGCCCCAGCATTTT
>TRBJ1-5|.|TRBV24-1|TRBD1
CATSDTGTANQPQHF
TGTGCCACCAGTGATACCGGGACAGCAAATCAGCCCCAGCATTTT
>TRBJ1-2|.|TRBV28|TRBD1
CASSPPGAGQGAGYGYTF
TGTGCCAGCAGTCCCCCGGGGGCCGGACAGGGGGCAGGCTATGGCTACACCTTC
>TRBJ1-1|.|TRBV7-3|TRBD1
CASSSGGKNTEAFF
TGTGCCAGCAGCTCAGGGGGCAAGAACACTGAAGCTTTCTTT
>TRBJ2-7|.|TRBV7-9|.
CASSPGGSSYEQYF
TGTGCCAGCAGCCCAGGGGGGAGCTCCTACGAGCAGTACTTC
>TRBJ2-7|.|TRBV7-2|.
CASSWGSYEQYF
TGTGCCAGCAGCTGGGGTTCCTACGAGCAGTACTTC
>TRBJ2-7|.|TRBV20-1|.
CSASVPGAKEQYF
TGCAGTGCTAGTGTCCCCGGAGCGAAAGAGCAGTACTTC
>TRBJ2-6|.|TRBV11-2|.
CASSSPRDGANVLTF
TGTGCCAGCAGCTCACCCAGGGATGGGGCCAACGTCCTGACTTTC
>TRBJ2-7|.|TRBV2|.
CASSEGQGKGEQYF
TGTGCCAGCAGTGAGGGCCAGGGGAAGGGCGAGCAGTACTTC
>TRBJ2-2|once|TRBV11-1|.
CASSWGRNTGELFF
TGTGCCAGCAGCTGGGGACGGAACACCGGGGAGCTGTTTTTT
>TRBJ1-2|.|TRBV30|.
CAWSVSGAYGYTF
TGTGCCTGGAGTGTTAGCGGGGCCTATGGCTACACCTTC
>TRBJ1-5|.|TRBV19|TRBD1
CASSMRTRQGVNQPQHF
TGTGCCAGTAGTATGCGAACTCGACAGGGGGTCAATCAGCCCCAGCATTTT
>TRBJ1-2|.|TRBV7-2|.
CASSLAFSGYGYTF
TGTGCCAGCAGCTTAGCGTTCTCAGGGTATGGCTACACCTTC
>TRBJ1-1|.|TRBV19|.
CASTLDLGTEAFF
TGTGCCAGTACCCTAGACTTAGGGACTGAAGCTTTCTTT
>TRBJ1-1|.|TRBV19|TRBD1
CASSPGQGLNTEAFF
TGTGCCAGTAGCCCGGGACAGGGGTTGAACACTGAAGCTTTCTTT
>TRBJ2-7|.|TRBV5-8|.
CASSLRGYEQYF
TGTGCCAGCAGCTTAAGGGGCTACGAGCAGTACTTC
>TRBJ2-7|.|TRBV19|.
CASSIPALGEQYF
TGTGCCAGTAGTATACCTGCCCTCGGCGAGCAGTACTTC
>TRBJ2-1|.|TRBV19|TRBD1
CASSIGGQGGNEQFF
TGTGCCAGTAGTATAGGGGGACAGGGAGGGAATGAGCAGTTCTTC
>TRBJ1-5|.|TRBV28|.
CASTTQGNSNQPQHF
TGTGCCAGCACCACGCAGGGGAATAGCAATCAGCCCCAGCATTTT
>TRBJ2-1|.|TRBV6-6|TRBD1
CASSTAPGQGAYEQFF
TGTGCCAGCAGTACGGCTCCGGGACAGGGGGCCTATGAGCAGTTCTTC
>TRBJ2-1|once|TRBV3-1/TRBV3-2|TRBD2
CASSPPAGGLNEQFF
TGTGCCAGCAGCCCCCCAGCGGGGGGCCTAAATGAGCAGTTCTTC
>TRBJ1-6|.|TRBV30|.
CAWSGLASSYNSPLHF
TGTGCCTGGAGTGGATTGGCAAGCTCCTATAATTCACCCCTCCACTTT
>TRBJ2-7|.|TRBV6-1|.
CASSDPGLRYSYEQYF
TGTGCCAGCAGTGACCCGGGACTCCGCTACTCCTACGAGCAGTACTTC
>TRBJ1-4|.|TRBV2|TRBD1
CASRGTGQDEKLFF
TGTGCCAGCAGGGGGACAGGGCAAGATGAAAAACTGTTTTTT
>TRBJ2-7|.|TRBV27|TRBD1
CASRPQGGTHHEQYF
TGTGCCAGCAGACCACAGGGGGGAACCCACCACGAGCAGTACTTC
>TRBJ2-3|.|TRBV7-9|.
CASSFLSRGARTDTQYF
TGTGCCAGCAGCTTTCTCTCGAGAGGGGCACGGACAGATACGCAGTATTTT
>TRBJ1-1|once|TRBV4-3|.
CASSQARDPGGTEAFF
TGCGCCAGCAGCCAGGCCCGGGACCCAGGTGGCACTGAAGCTTTCTTT
>TRBJ1-5|few|TRBV4-3|.
CASSQDSHRPEQPQHF
TGCGCCAGCAGCCAAGATTCGCACAGGCCGGAGCAGCCCCAGCATTTT
>TRBJ2-1|.|TRBV28|TRBD2
CASSPSGRDHNEQFF
TGTGCCAGCAGCCCAAGCGGGAGGGACCACAATGAGCAGTTCTTC
>TRBJ2-5|once|TRBV7-9|TRBD2
CASSPRRIPGGAQETQYF
TGTGCCAGCAGCCCCCGGAGGATTCCCGGGGGGGCCCAGGAGACCCAGTACTTC
>TRBJ1-1|.|TRBV18|.
CASSPPLSTRSTEAFF
TGTGCCAGCTCACCACCCCTCTCAACCCGAAGCACTGAAGCTTTCTTT
>TRBJ1-4|.|TRBV7-9|.
CASSLTGKNEKLFF
TGTGCCAGCAGCTTGACAGGAAAAAATGAAAAACTGTTTTTT
>TRBJ1-5|.|TRBV6-5|.
CASTYGVGQPQHF
TGTGCCAGCACCTACGGGGTGGGACAGCCCCAGCATTTT
>TRBJ1-6|.|TRBV30|.
CAWSSDGSYNSPLHF
TGTGCCTGGAGTTCCGACGGATCCTATAATTCACCCCTCCACTTT
>TRBJ2-7|.|TRBV6-1|.
CASSEALPGQSAHYEQYF
TGTGCCAGCAGTGAAGCGCTCCCAGGGCAATCCGCGCACTACGAGCAGTACTTC
>TRBJ2-3|.|TRBV6-1|.
CASSEGEATDTQYF
TGTGCCAGCAGTGAAGGGGAGGCCACAGATACGCAGTATTTT
>TRBJ2-3|.|TRBV28|TRBD2
CASSTPWTSGSTDTQYF
TGTGCCAGCAGTACCCCTTGGACTAGCGGTAGCACAGATACGCAGTATTTT
>TRBJ2-3|.|TRBV3-1/TRBV3-2|.
CASSHFERVRDTQYF
TGTGCCAGCAGCCACTTCGAGCGAGTCCGGGATACGCAGTATTTT
>TRBJ1-6|.|TRBV27|.
CASSLNQGTNSPLHF
TGTGCCAGCAGTTTAAATCAGGGTACGAATTCACCCCTCCACTTT
>TRBJ2-5|.|TRBV15|.
CATSRERVQETQYF
TGTGCCACCAGCAGAGAACGGGTACAAGAGACCCAGTACTTC
>TRBJ1-1|.|TRBV6-5|.
CASSYPEAVGAFF
TGTGCCAGCAGTTACCCGGAGGCAGTCGGTGCTTTCTTT